The 26 T cell receptor beta chains below all came from one sample that was sequenced in a study of T cell responses to AZD1222 COVID-19 vaccine. Method: immunoSEQ multiplex PCR; TCRdb's copy keeps in-frame clones and lacks some. The sample holds 90,000 to 120,000 clones, about nine tenths seen once. The material sequenced was peripheral blood, taken 28 days after the second AZD1222 dose. These receptors were collected from an adult who received the AZD1222 COVID-19 vaccine.

The chain combines TRBV7-2 with TRBJ1-5, with a tentative D call TRBD1 (6 bases). Germline-derived CDR1 and CDR2 are SGHTA and FQGNSA. V lost 1 base and J 4 bases, leaving 8 bases between the germline ends. The CDR3 has 14 amino acids. The CDR3 sequence: CASSLEGGNQPQHF. As DNA, the CDR3 is TGTGCCAGCAGCTTAGAAGGGGGTAATCAGCCCCAGCATTTT.

The CDR3 sequence: CASSIGGFADTQYF. In DNA form, the CDR3 reads TGTGCCAGCAGTATCGGGGGGTTTGCAGATACGCAGTATTTT. The genes are TRBV9 and TRBJ2-3, with TRBD2 matching 7 bases. There are 14 residues in the CDR3. CDR1 SGDLS and CDR2 YYNGEE come from the germline V gene. V lost 5 bases, J lost 4 bases, and 7 bases stayed unmatched.

The chain employs TRBV11-2 and TRBJ2-7, with unresolved D. Trimming shortened V by 0 bases and J by 3 bases, and 9 bases separated the two germline ends. Germline V lookup: CDR1 SGHAT, CDR2 FQNNGV. The CDR3 totals 14 residues. CDR3 DNA sequence: TGTGCCAGCAGCTTAGAGCGATACCTCTACGAGCAGTACTTC. Translation gives CASSLERYLYEQYF.

This chain links TRBV30 with TRBJ1-2; unclear D gene. CDR3 length: 12 residues. Per the germline V gene, CDR1 is GTSNPN and CDR2 is SVGIG (reference sequence). V lost 1 base and J 0 bases, leaving 3 bases between the germline ends. The CDR3 loop reads CAWSEANYGYTF. Written as DNA, the CDR3 is TGTGCCTGGAGTGAAGCTAACTATGGCTACACCTTC. The entire variable domain, with the rest obtained from reference TRBV30 and TRBJ1-2, is as follows: SQTIHQWPATLVQPVGSPLSLECTVEGTSNPNLYWYRQAAGRGLQLLFYSVGIGQISSEVPQNLSASRPQDRQFILSSKKLLLSDSGFYLCAWSEANYGYTFGSGTRLTVV.

CDR3 region: CASSLTGGVIRGPRGDTQYF. CDR3 DNA sequence: TGTGCCAGCAGCTTAACGGGGGGCGTGATAAGGGGACCCCGCGGAGATACGCAGTATTTT. The chain is built from TRBV7-3 and TRBJ2-3, with D possibly called TRBD1 or TRBD2 (6 bases each). Germline loops: CDR1 SGHTA, CDR2 FQGTGA. The V and J ends lost 0 bases and 5 bases respectively, with 27 bases between them. CDR3 size: 20 residues.

The V gene is TRBV9, the J gene TRBJ2-1, with D possibly matching TRBD2 (6 bases). Trimming took 6 bases from V and 2 from J, leaving 9 bases between them. Germline V gives CDR1 SGDLS, CDR2 YYNGEE. CDR3 length: 13 amino acids. The CDR3 sequence: CASTGGPYNEQFF. The CDR3 coding sequence is TGTGCCAGCACTGGAGGGCCCTACAATGAGCAGTTCTTC.

The chain links TRBV6-2 or TRBV6-3 to TRBJ1-3; D not certain. The CDR3 has 17 residues. CDR1 is MNHEY and CDR2 is SVGEGT in the germline V gene. The V end lost 0 bases, the J end lost 0 bases, and 12 bases lay between the germline ends. CDR3 in amino acids: CASSYSPTPSSGNTIYF. In DNA form, the CDR3 reads TGTGCCAGCAGTTACTCCCCAACACCAAGCTCTGGAAACACCATATATTTT.

The chain couples TRBV3-1 (or the pseudogene TRBV3-2) to TRBJ1-6; 7 bases align to TRBD1. This CDR3 has 17 amino acids. Trimming at V came to 4 bases and at J to 5 bases, leaving 11 bases not matched to a gene. CDR1 and CDR2 (germline): LGHDT, YNNKEL (reference sequence). The CDR3 loop reads CASSPSHRGSNNSPLHF. The CDR3 DNA sequence: TGTGCCAGCAGCCCTTCCCACAGGGGTTCGAATAATTCACCCCTCCACTTT.

This rearrangement joins TRBV5-4 to TRBJ2-1; TRBD1 matches 8 bases. This CDR3 is built from 13 residues. Germline V gene lookup returns CDR1 SGHNT and CDR2 YYREEE (reference sequence). Trimming cost V 5 bases and J 8 bases; bases outside gene matches: 6. CDR3 in DNA: TGTGCCAGCAGGGGGACAGGCCGGGATGAGCAGTTCTTC. This sequence encodes CASRGTGRDEQFF. Together with reference TRBV5-4 and TRBJ2-1, the CDR3 gives the full variable domain: ETGVTQSPTHLIKTRGQQVTLRCSSQSGHNTVSWYQQALGQGPQFIFQYYREEENGRGNFPPRFSGLQFPNYSSELNVNALELDDSALYLCASRGTGRDEQFFGPGTRLTVL.

The gene calls are TRBV6-5 and TRBJ1-2; D gene ambiguous. CDR1 is MNHEY, CDR2 SVGAGI, per germline. V was cut by 2 bases and J by 5 bases, with 9 bases left in between. The CDR3 totals 13 residues. CDR3 DNA sequence: TGTGCCAGCAGTTACAGGTTTGGTTATGGCTACACCTTC. Protein: CASSYRFGYGYTF.

The chain joins TRBV10-1 to TRBJ1-6; D is perhaps TRBD1 (5 bases). Per germline, CDR1 WNHNN and CDR2 SYGVQD (reference sequence). The V and J ends lost 3 bases and 9 bases respectively, with 9 bases between them. This CDR3 comprises 13 residues. CDR3: CASSDGTPSPLHF. The DNA of the CDR3 is TGCGCCAGCAGTGATGGGACGCCTTCACCCCTCCACTTT.

This chain connects TRBV6-5 to TRBJ2-3, with D possibly being TRBD1 (5 bases). The germline gives CDR1 MNHEY, CDR2 SVGAGI. Trimming shortened V by 4 bases and J by 7 bases, and 12 bases separated the two germline ends. The CDR3 covers 13 residues. The CDR3 DNA reads TGTGCCAGCAGTTCGGACATTCATCATACGCAGTATTTT. Translated: CASSSDIHHTQYF.

Only a few counts were recorded for this clone. The chain uses TRBV6-1 and TRBJ1-4, with D unclear. Germline V gives CDR1 MNHNS, CDR2 SASEGT. CDR3 length: 13 amino acids. V was pared by 3 bases and J by 7 bases, with 9 bases between. DNA of the CDR3: TGTGCCAGCAGTGATGAGGAGACTGAAAAACTGTTTTTT. It is translated as CASSDEETEKLFF.

The V call is TRBV7-2, the J call TRBJ2-1; 9 bases line up with TRBD2. Germline CDR1 and CDR2: SGHTA and FQGNSA. V shed 1 base, J shed 7 bases, and the junction held 5 bases outside the gene matches. This CDR3 spans 15 amino acids. CDR3 coding DNA: TGTGCCAGCAGCTTAGTGGCGGGAGGGTCGAATGAGCAGTTCTTC. Its translation is CASSLVAGGSNEQFF.

V usage is TRBV6-2 or TRBV6-3 and J usage is TRBJ2-3; D is perhaps TRBD2 (6 bases). The CDR3 sequence is 15 residues long. Germline V gene lookup returns CDR1 MNHEY and CDR2 SVGEGT. The V end lost 1 base, the J end lost 0 bases, and 8 bases lay between the germline ends. The DNA of the CDR3 is TGTGCCAGCAGTTACTTTGCGGGAAGCACAGATACGCAGTATTTT. Translated: CASSYFAGSTDTQYF.

V and J are TRBV7-8 and TRBJ1-6; TRBD1 matches at 7 bases. CDR3 length: 15 residues. V lost 6 bases to trimming and J lost 4 bases; unmatched junction nucleotides: 6. The germline gives CDR1 SGHVS, CDR2 FQNEAQ. The CDR3 protein is CASSQQGIYNSPLHF. The CDR3 bases are TGTGCCAGCAGTCAACAGGGGATTTATAATTCACCCCTCCACTTT.

The chain uses TRBV9 and TRBJ1-2, with TRBD1 matching 9 bases. Germline lookup yields CDR1 SGDLS and CDR2 YYNGEE. The CDR3 consists of 14 residues. Germline trimming cut 4 bases from V and 4 bases from J; bases unmatched to any gene: 5. The CDR3 DNA is TGTGCCAGCAGCCGTACAGGGGGCGGCTATGGCTACACCTTC. This translates into CASSRTGGGYGYTF.

V and J are TRBV7-3 and TRBJ2-3; 8 nucleotides line up with TRBD1. CDR1 is SGHTA and CDR2 is FQGTGA in the germline V gene. The CDR3 is made up of 16 amino acids. Germline trimming cut 2 bases from V and 4 bases from J; bases unmatched to any gene: 8. DNA for the CDR3: TGTGCCAGCAGCTTAGGTGGCAGGGGGCGATCAGATACGCAGTATTTT. It codes for CASSLGGRGRSDTQYF.

This clone has only one observation. J is TRBJ1-5 and V is TRBV5-1, with D tentatively TRBD1 (5 bases). The germline V and J ends were trimmed by 2 bases and 6 bases, with 9 bases remaining between them. The CDR3 loop spans 13 amino acids. In germline, CDR1 is SGHRS, CDR2 YFSETQ. This CDR3 reads CASSLSQGQPQHF. CDR3 in DNA: TGCGCCAGCAGCTTATCTCAGGGTCAGCCCCAGCATTTT.

About this clone itself: The sample carries other DNA sequences with the same CDR3. J is TRBJ2-2 and V is TRBV7-9; D not resolved. Trimming removed 3 bases at V and 1 base at J, with 3 bases between. CDR1 SEHNR and CDR2 FQNEAQ come from the germline V gene (reference sequence). The CDR3 is 13 residues long. The CDR3 DNA follows: TGTGCCAGCAGCTTGGGGAACACCGGGGAGCTGTTTTTT. Translation gives CASSLGNTGELFF.

The chain is built from TRBV4-2 and TRBJ2-3, with D perhaps matching TRBD2 (6 bases). The germline CDR1 and CDR2 sequences are LGHNA and YNFKEQ. The V end lost 1 base, the J end lost 0 bases, and 14 bases lay between the germline ends. The CDR3 consists of 17 residues. CDR3 in DNA: TGTGCCAGCAGCCAAGTCGGAGGGGAGACAAGCACAGATACGCAGTATTTT. It specifies CASSQVGGETSTDTQYF.

The V gene is TRBV5-5, the J gene TRBJ2-2, with D perhaps being TRBD1 or TRBD2 (5 bases each). This CDR3 is 16 amino acids long. Germline V CDR1 and CDR2: SGHKS, YYEKEE (reference sequence). Trimming stripped 1 base from V and 6 bases from J, with 16 bases between. The CDR3 DNA reads as TGTGCCAGCAGCTTGCATGGGACCCATGAGGCCGGGGAGCTGTTTTTT. It translates to CASSLHGTHEAGELFF.

This chain connects TRBV29-1 to TRBJ1-4, with D possibly matching TRBD1 (5 bases). Trimming shortened V by 6 bases and J by 8 bases, and 19 bases separated the two germline ends. Germline V gene sequence: CDR1 SQVTM, CDR2 ANQGSEA. The CDR3 extends over 14 amino acids. The CDR3 DNA reads as TGCAGCGTCTTGACCGGGGCCGGGGGAGAAAAACTGTTTTTT. Its protein product is CSVLTGAGGEKLFF.

This clone has a handful of counts. This chain connects TRBV7-6 to TRBJ2-1; 8 bases are a match to TRBD1. V shed 1 base and J 10 bases; nucleotides not matched to a gene: 18. The germline V gene encodes CDR1 SGHVS and CDR2 FNYEAQ. The CDR3 is 18 amino acids. Here the CDR3 reads CASSLVSWQGQAYPEQFF. Written as DNA, the CDR3 is TGTGCCAGCAGCTTAGTCTCCTGGCAGGGACAGGCGTACCCCGAGCAGTTCTTC.

V and J are TRBV14 and TRBJ2-2; maybe TRBD1 (6 bases). The CDR3 is 14 amino acids. Trimming cost V 7 bases and J 7 bases, with 16 bases left between them. Germline values: CDR1 SGHDN, CDR2 FVKESK. The CDR3 DNA sequence: TGTGCCAGCACCTTAGGGGGTCCCTTCGGGGAGCTGTTTTTT. It codes for CASTLGGPFGELFF.

V and J are TRBV27 and TRBJ1-6; 9 bases map to TRBD1. Per the germline V gene, CDR1 is MNHEY and CDR2 is SMNVEV (reference sequence). The CDR3 covers 20 residues. Trimming removed 1 base from V and 7 bases from J; junction bases left unmatched: 17. The CDR3 DNA reads TGTGCCAGCAGTTTATTCTCACCAGGACCGGGACAGGGCTCAAATTCACCCCTCCACTTT. Its protein is CASSLFSPGPGQGSNSPLHF.